These 21 T cell receptor beta chains share one sample of origin, sequenced in a study of shared clonotypes between healthy human individuals. Clones were read by immunoSEQ multiplex PCR, and TCRdb kept only the in-frame ones, dropping some. The sample shows about 650,000 clones, nearly 97% of them seen only once. Naive CD8 cells lacked CD45RO, underwent positive selection for CCR7 and left out terminally differentiated effector memory CD45RA+ cells. The sequencing sample was made of naive CD8+ T cells sorted from blood. The origin of the receptors is a woman in her twenties or thirties in good health.

The rearrangement links TRBV29-1 to TRBJ2-7; 8 nucleotides agree with TRBD2. Germline V gives CDR1 SQVTM, CDR2 ANQGSEA. With V trimmed by 0 bases and J by 1 base, 5 bases remained unmatched. This CDR3 is built from 15 residues. CDR3 sequence: CSVEDRASGSYEQYF. CDR3 coding DNA: TGCAGCGTTGAAGATAGGGCTAGCGGGTCCTACGAGCAGTACTTC.

The rearrangement joins TRBV6-1 to TRBJ2-7; TRBD2 agrees at 10 bases. The V gene end was trimmed by 4 bases and the J gene end by 5 bases; junction bases not matched to a gene: 11. Germline lookup yields CDR1 MNHNS and CDR2 SASEGT. The CDR3 is 16 amino acids. The CDR3: CASSVNLLAGYDEQYF. Here the CDR3 DNA reads TGTGCCAGCAGTGTCAACCTACTAGCGGGATATGACGAGCAGTACTTC.

The rearrangement uses TRBV7-8 and TRBJ2-7; no definite D call. V was pared by 10 bases and J by 0 bases, with 10 bases between. CDR3 length equals 12 residues. Germline V lookup: CDR1 SGHVS, CDR2 FQNEAQ. The CDR3 sequence: CAIGLDSYEQYF. The DNA of the CDR3 is TGTGCCATAGGTCTGGACTCCTACGAGCAGTACTTC.

The chain recombines TRBV10-3 with TRBJ2-2, with a tentative D call TRBD1 (5 bases). The CDR3 length is 15 residues. The V end was cut by 2 bases, the J end by 3 bases, with 10 bases between. Germline CDR1 and CDR2: ENHRY and SYGVKD. CDR3 nucleotides: TGTGCCATCAGTGAGGGGGCGCCCGACACCGGGGAGCTGTTTTTT. This gives the protein CAISEGAPDTGELFF.

This chain links TRBV4-1 with TRBJ1-2; TRBD1 is a possible D gene (5 bases). The CDR3 spans 15 residues. Trimming took off 4 bases at V and 4 bases at J, with 16 bases between the two ends. The germline CDR1 and CDR2 sequences are MGHRA and YSYEKL. The CDR3 region has the DNA TGCGCCAGCAGCCCCCCGGGGGGGACCTCCTATGGCTACACCTTC. The encoded protein is CASSPPGGTSYGYTF.

The chain couples TRBV2 to TRBJ2-2; 9 nucleotides align to TRBD1. The trim removed 2 bases at V and 3 bases at J, leaving 7 bases unmatched. CDR1 SNHLY and CDR2 FYNNEI come from the germline V gene. This CDR3 contains 17 residues. CDR3 in DNA: TGTGCCAGCAGTGAAACAGGGGGCGCGGTGGACACCGGGGAGCTGTTTTTT. Translation: CASSETGGAVDTGELFF.

The J gene is TRBJ2-5, the V gene TRBV6-5; TRBD2 matches 8 bases. The CDR3 runs to 14 residues. Looked up from germline, CDR1 is MNHEY and CDR2 is SVGAGI. V shed 8 bases and J 1 base; nucleotides not matched to a gene: 6. CDR3 amino acids: CASASGRLQETQYF. The CDR3, as DNA: TGTGCCAGCGCGAGCGGGAGACTCCAAGAGACCCAGTACTTC.

The chain joins TRBV2 to TRBJ2-3; TRBD2 might be the D (5 bases). CDR1 SNHLY and CDR2 FYNNEI come from the germline V gene. This CDR3 has 15 amino acids. The ends were cut back, 2 bases at V and 0 bases at J, with 9 bases in the middle. CDR3 sequence reads: CASSELATSTDTQYF. The CDR3 DNA is TGTGCCAGCAGTGAACTAGCTACTAGCACAGATACGCAGTATTTT.

The chain joins TRBV5-1 to TRBJ2-7, with D perhaps matching TRBD1 or TRBD2 (6 bases each). This CDR3 is 14 amino acids long. Germline values: CDR1 SGHRS, CDR2 YFSETQ. V was clipped by 4 bases and J by 4 bases, with 15 bases between them. The CDR3 sequence: CASSTLQGRYEQYF. For the CDR3, the DNA is TGCGCCAGCAGCACACTTCAGGGGAGGTACGAGCAGTACTTC.

This chain links TRBV5-1 with TRBJ1-4; TRBD1 matches at 8 bases. The CDR3 consists of 15 residues. Germline lookup yields CDR1 SGHRS and CDR2 YFSETQ. V shed 1 base, J shed 7 bases, and the junction held 6 bases outside the gene matches. The CDR3 reads CASSLMGQDLEKLFF. CDR3 sequence (DNA): TGCGCCAGCAGCTTGATGGGACAGGACCTTGAAAAACTGTTTTTT.

Regarding this clone: Additional DNA sequences in this sample encode the identical CDR3. This chain links TRBV15 with TRBJ2-3; D assignment may be TRBD1 or TRBD2 (6 bases each). CDR3 length: 15 residues. V lost 3 bases and J lost 2, with 12 bases in between. Germline V gene data show CDR1 as LNHNV and CDR2 as YYDKDF (reference sequence). The CDR3: CATSRWGAYTDTQYF. DNA of the CDR3: TGTGCCACCAGCAGGTGGGGGGCTTACACAGATACGCAGTATTTT.

This sequence joins TRBV5-1 and TRBJ1-4; D possibly corresponds to TRBD1 (6 bases). Trimming stripped 2 bases from V and 0 bases from J, with 11 bases between. This CDR3 comprises 16 residues. Germline V gives CDR1 SGHRS, CDR2 YFSETQ. The CDR3 protein is CASSFSRGSTNEKLFF. The CDR3 DNA reads TGCGCCAGCAGCTTCTCAAGGGGGTCAACTAATGAAAAACTGTTTTTT.

V gene TRBV7-9 combines with J gene TRBJ2-5; TRBD2 matches at 8 bases. Judging by the DNA end, TRBJ2-7 fits better; the J call may be wrong. The CDR3 is made up of 15 amino acids. The germline gives CDR1 SEHNR, CDR2 FQNEAQ (reference sequence). CDR3 coding DNA: TGTGCCAGCACCCCCCTCTCGGGAGGGCCTGACGAGCAGTACTTC. This sequence encodes CASTPLSGGPDEQYF.

The chain couples TRBV15 to TRBJ1-5; D is ambiguous. Trimming removed 1 base at V and 4 bases at J, with 8 bases between. This CDR3 is built from 14 residues. The V gene's germline CDR1 is LNHNV and CDR2 YYDKDF (reference sequence). The CDR3 DNA reads TGTGCCACCAGCAGAGTGAGCTCAAATCAGCCCCAGCATTTT. This gives the protein CATSRVSSNQPQHF.

This chain joins TRBV19 and TRBJ1-2; 7 bases match TRBD1. Germline V gives CDR1 LNHDA, CDR2 SQIVND (reference sequence). After removal of 5 bases from V and 0 bases from J, the junction contained 9 bases not matched to a gene. The CDR3 extends over 16 amino acids. The CDR3 region has the DNA TGTGCCAGTAGTCTCGGGACAGCTTTATCTAACTATGGCTACACCTTC. Its protein product is CASSLGTALSNYGYTF.

The chain is built from TRBV5-6 and TRBJ2-3; TRBD1 agrees at 7 bases. CDR1 and CDR2 (germline): SGHDT, YYEEEE. The CDR3 is 15 amino acids. The junction had 4 bases not matched to a gene; V was cut back by 2 bases and J by 1 base. The CDR3 spells CASSLQGYGTDTQYF. CDR3 coding DNA: TGTGCCAGCAGCTTACAGGGGTACGGCACAGATACGCAGTATTTT.

The rearrangement links TRBV28 to TRBJ2-5; TRBD2 is a possible D gene (6 bases). The last part of the DNA fits TRBJ2-7 better; the J call may be wrong. The CDR3 covers 16 residues. Germline assignment: CDR1 MDHEN and CDR2 SYDVKM. The CDR3 loop reads CASSSLLTRWPYEQYF. Here the CDR3 DNA reads TGTGCCAGCAGCTCTCTTTTGACTAGATGGCCCTACGAGCAGTACTTC.

The chain couples TRBV4-1 to TRBJ1-6; weak D call: TRBD1 (5 bases). Germline loops: CDR1 MGHRA, CDR2 YSYEKL. The CDR3 is 12 residues long. Trimming shortened V by 1 base and J by 11 bases, and 6 bases separated the two germline ends. The CDR3 is CASSQGTPPLHF. Written as DNA, the CDR3 is TGCGCCAGCAGCCAAGGGACACCACCCCTCCACTTT.

This clone has a single count. This rearrangement joins TRBV6-4 to TRBJ2-1; TRBD2 agrees at 9 bases. The junction had 6 bases not matched to a gene; V was cut back by 3 bases and J by 6 bases. Germline V gene sequence: CDR1 MRHNA, CDR2 SNTAGT. The CDR3 has 15 residues. CDR3 coding DNA: TGTGCCAGCAGTGAAACCGAACTAGCGGGCAATGAGCAGTTCTTC. Amino acid sequence: CASSETELAGNEQFF.

The chain combines TRBV27 with TRBJ2-7; 7 bases are shared with TRBD1. Trimming took 5 bases from V and 5 from J; bases not matched to a gene: 12. Germline V gene lookup returns CDR1 MNHEY and CDR2 SMNVEV (reference sequence). The CDR3 loop spans 15 amino acids. CDR3: CASSHLGPTGDEQYF. In DNA form, the CDR3 reads TGTGCCAGCAGTCACCTTGGGCCCACAGGGGACGAGCAGTACTTC.

The chain recombines TRBV19 with TRBJ2-3, with D possibly matching TRBD2 (5 bases). This CDR3 region has 15 residues. The germline V gene encodes CDR1 LNHDA and CDR2 SQIVND (reference sequence). Between the trimmed V and J ends, which lost 7 bases and 3 bases, there was a span of 17 bases. The CDR3 reads CASTTGASQTDTQYF. The CDR3 nucleotides are TGTGCCAGTACCACCGGCGCTAGCCAAACAGATACGCAGTATTTT. The full variable domain, its missing parts supplied by reference TRBV19 and TRBJ2-3, is DGGITQSPKYLFRKEGQNVTLSCEQNLNHDAMYWYRQDPGQGLRLIYYSQIVNDFQKGDIAEGYSVSREKKESFPLTVTSAQKNPTAFYLCASTTGASQTDTQYFGPGTRLTVL.